What follows is one TCR beta chain and its context. The clone's antigen remains unknown. No much larger clone is present one base from it, and per-base qualities are unavailable. The data belong to a study of lymphopenia after photon versus proton radiotherapy (dated by TCRdb to about 2019). Background for the entire study: In patients with gastrointestinal tumors who developed high-grade lymphopenia, the study compared the immunological effects of photon radiation therapy with those of proton radiation therapy. The cohort comprised 20 patients with gastrointestinal tumors who received either photon or proton therapy and then developed lymphopenia. The study was designed to characterize how the impact on the immune system differs between the two radiation modalities. Points the paper makes about the study in general: After the lymphocyte count nadir, oligoclonal expansion, especially of CD8+ Temra cells, was observed in photon-treated repertoires, and the drop in diversity was driven by this expansion. The survival association was examined only in patients who died, and the authors described better survival with proton therapy as a possibility, not as a demonstrated result. Across the cohort, a larger post-nadir drop in TCR diversity was inversely correlated with overall survival time among patients who died. Proton-treated patients stayed relatively stable during treatment, while photon-treated patients lost naive T cells and TCR diversity and gained effector/memory populations.

CDR1 and CDR2 (MNHEY, SMNVEV) derive from the germline V gene (reference sequence). V loses 5 bases of germline sequence and J loses 4 bases, and the interval between the two ends is 20 bases. The CDR3 starts with the cysteine, ends with the phenylalanine, and has 16 residues. Only the CDR3 DNA stays, 48 bases, in frame from base 1. Library method: the immunoSEQ multiplex PCR assay. Deep sequencing of rearranged TCR beta loci, alongside multiparametric flow cytometry, was used to profile T cell repertoires. As stored in TCRdb, this immuneACCESS dataset retains in-frame rearrangements with V and J assigned. A fraction of the clones does not appear; measured against another copy, unresolved V genes explain less than half of the discrepancy, and the remainder lacks a known reason. The sample table holds approximately 80,000 clones, of which more than 70% were seen once. The ten largest clones take up about 1.3% of the sample.

The chain is made from TRBV27 and TRBJ1-2; a tentative D match to TRBD1 spans 5 bases. The receptor was derived from a man aged 60 to 75 with pancreatic cancer. Sequencing used peripheral blood, obtained from a patient treated with proton-based radiotherapy. The CDR3 corresponds to CASSSVSGGWAYGYTF. DNA sequence: TGTGCCAGCAGTAGCGTCTCGGGGGGGTGGGCCTATGGCTACACCTTC.